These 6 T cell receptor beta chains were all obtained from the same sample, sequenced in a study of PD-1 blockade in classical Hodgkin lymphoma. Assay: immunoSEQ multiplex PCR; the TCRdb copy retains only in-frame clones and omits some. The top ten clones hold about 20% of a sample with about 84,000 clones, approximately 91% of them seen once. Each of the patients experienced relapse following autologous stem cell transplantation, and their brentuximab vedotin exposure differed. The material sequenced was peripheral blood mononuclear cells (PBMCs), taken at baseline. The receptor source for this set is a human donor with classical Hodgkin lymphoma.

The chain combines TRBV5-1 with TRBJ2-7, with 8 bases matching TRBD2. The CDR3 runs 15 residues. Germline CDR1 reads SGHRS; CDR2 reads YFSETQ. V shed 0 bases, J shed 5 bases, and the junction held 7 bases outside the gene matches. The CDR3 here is CASSLEGLDFNEQYF. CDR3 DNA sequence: TGCGCCAGCAGCTTGGAGGGACTAGATTTCAACGAGCAGTACTTC.

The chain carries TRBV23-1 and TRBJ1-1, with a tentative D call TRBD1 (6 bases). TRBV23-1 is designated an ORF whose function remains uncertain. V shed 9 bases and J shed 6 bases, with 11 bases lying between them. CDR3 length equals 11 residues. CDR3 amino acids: CARWGQSEAFF. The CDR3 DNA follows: TGCGCCAGGTGGGGGCAATCTGAAGCTTTCTTT.

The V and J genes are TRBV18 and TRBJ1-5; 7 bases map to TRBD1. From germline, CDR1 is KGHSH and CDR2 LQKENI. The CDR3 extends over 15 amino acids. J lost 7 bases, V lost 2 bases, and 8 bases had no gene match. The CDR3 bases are TGTGCCAGCTCACCAAGACAGGGTATAGAGCAGCCCCAGCATTTT. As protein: CASSPRQGIEQPQHF. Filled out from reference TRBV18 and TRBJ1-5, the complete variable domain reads NAGVMQNPRHLVRRRGQEARLRCSPMKGHSHVYWYRQLPEEGLKFMVYLQKENIIDESGMPKERFSAEFPKEGPSILRIQQVVRGDSAAYFCASSPRQGIEQPQHFGDGTRLSIL.

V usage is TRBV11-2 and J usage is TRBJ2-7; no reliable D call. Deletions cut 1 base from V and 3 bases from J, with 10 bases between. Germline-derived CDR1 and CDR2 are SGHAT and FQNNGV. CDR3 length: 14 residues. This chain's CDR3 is CASSLVRESYEQYF. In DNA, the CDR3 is TGTGCCAGCAGCTTAGTACGTGAGAGCTACGAGCAGTACTTC.

The CDR3 is CAWRRTSGTSGTQYF. CDR3 sequence (DNA): TGTGCCTGGAGAAGAACTAGCGGAACCTCGGGAACCCAGTACTTC. The genes are TRBV30 and TRBJ2-5; 8 bases fit TRBD2. V shed 3 bases, J shed 8 bases, and the junction held 14 bases outside the gene matches. The CDR3 loop spans 15 amino acids. The germline V gene has CDR1 GTSNPN and CDR2 SVGIG (reference sequence).

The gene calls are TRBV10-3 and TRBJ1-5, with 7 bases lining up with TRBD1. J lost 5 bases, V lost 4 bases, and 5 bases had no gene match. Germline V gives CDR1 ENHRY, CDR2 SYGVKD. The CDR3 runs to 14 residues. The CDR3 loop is CAISGRDRDQPQHF. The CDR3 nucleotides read TGTGCCATCAGTGGGAGGGACAGAGATCAGCCCCAGCATTTT.